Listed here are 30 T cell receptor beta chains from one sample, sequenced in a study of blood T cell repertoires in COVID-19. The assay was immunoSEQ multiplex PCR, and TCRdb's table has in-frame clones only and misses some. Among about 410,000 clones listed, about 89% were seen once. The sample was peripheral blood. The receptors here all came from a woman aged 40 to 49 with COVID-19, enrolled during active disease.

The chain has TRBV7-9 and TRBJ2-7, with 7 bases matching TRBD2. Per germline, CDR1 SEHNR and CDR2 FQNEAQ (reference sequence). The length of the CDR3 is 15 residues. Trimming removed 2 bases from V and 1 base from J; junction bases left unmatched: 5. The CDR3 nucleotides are TGTGCCAGCAGCTTAATCGGGGGGAGATCCTACGAGCAGTACTTC. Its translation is CASSLIGGRSYEQYF.

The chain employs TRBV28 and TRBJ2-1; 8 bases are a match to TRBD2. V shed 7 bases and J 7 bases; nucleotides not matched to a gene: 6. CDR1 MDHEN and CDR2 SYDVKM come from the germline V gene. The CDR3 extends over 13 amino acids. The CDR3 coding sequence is TGTGCCAGCACTTTGGGCGGGGGGAATGAGCAGTTCTTC. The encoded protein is CASTLGGGNEQFF.

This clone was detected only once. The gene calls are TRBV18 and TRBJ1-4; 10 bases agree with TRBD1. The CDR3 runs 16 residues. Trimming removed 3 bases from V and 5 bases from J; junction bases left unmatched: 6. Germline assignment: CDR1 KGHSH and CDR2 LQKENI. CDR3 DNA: TGTGCCAGCTCACCGTTGACAGGGGGCGCGAATGAAAAACTGTTTTTT. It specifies CASSPLTGGANEKLFF.

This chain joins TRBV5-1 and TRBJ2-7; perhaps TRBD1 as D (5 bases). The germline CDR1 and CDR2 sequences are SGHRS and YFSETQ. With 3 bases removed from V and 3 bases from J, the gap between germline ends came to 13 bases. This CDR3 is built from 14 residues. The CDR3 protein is CASSSVGPFYEQYF. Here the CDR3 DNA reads TGCGCCAGCAGCTCGGTGGGGCCTTTCTACGAGCAGTACTTC. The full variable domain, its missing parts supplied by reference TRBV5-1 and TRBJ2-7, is KAGVTQTPRYLIKTRGQQVTLSCSPISGHRSVSWYQQTPGQGLQFLFEYFSETQRNKGNFPGRFSGRQFSNSRSEMNVSTLELGDSALYLCASSSVGPFYEQYFGPGTRLTVT.

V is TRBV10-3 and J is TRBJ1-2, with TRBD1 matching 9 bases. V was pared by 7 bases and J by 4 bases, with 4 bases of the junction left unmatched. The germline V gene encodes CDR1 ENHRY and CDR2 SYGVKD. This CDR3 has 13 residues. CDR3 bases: TGTGCCATCACGGGACAGGGATCCTATGGCTACACCTTC. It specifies CAITGQGSYGYTF.

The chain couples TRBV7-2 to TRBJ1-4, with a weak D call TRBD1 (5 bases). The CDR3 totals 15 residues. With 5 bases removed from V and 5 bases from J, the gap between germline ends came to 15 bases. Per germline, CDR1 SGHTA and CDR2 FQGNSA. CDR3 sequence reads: CASSPSPRANEKLFF. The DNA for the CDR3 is TGTGCCAGCAGCCCCTCGCCCAGGGCAAATGAAAAACTGTTTTTT.

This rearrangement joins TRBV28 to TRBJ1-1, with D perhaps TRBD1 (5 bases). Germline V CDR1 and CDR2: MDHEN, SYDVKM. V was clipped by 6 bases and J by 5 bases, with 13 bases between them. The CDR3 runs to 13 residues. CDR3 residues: CASSWGVRTEAFF. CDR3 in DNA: TGTGCCAGCAGCTGGGGGGTACGGACTGAAGCTTTCTTT.

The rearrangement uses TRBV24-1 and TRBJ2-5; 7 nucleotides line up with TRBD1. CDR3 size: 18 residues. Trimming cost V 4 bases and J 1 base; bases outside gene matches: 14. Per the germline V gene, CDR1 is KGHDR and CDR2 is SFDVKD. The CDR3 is CATSETEGAVGFQETQYF. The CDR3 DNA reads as TGTGCCACCAGTGAAACAGAGGGGGCAGTGGGGTTCCAAGAGACCCAGTACTTC.

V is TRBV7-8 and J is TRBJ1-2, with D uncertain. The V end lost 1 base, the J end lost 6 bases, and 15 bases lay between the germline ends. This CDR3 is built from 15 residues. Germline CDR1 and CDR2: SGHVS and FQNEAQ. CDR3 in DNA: TGTGCCAGCAGCTTAGATTTGGGCCGGAGGGATGGCTACACCTTC. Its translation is CASSLDLGRRDGYTF.

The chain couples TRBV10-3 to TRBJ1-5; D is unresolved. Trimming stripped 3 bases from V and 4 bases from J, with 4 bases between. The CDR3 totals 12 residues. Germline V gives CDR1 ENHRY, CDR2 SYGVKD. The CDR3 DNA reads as TGTGCCATCAGTGACTTAAATCAGCCCCAGCATTTT. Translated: CAISDLNQPQHF.

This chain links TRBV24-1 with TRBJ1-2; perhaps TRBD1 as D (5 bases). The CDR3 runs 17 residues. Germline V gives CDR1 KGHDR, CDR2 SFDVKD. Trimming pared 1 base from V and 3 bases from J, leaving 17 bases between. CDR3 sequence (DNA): TGTGCCACCAGTGATTTAAGTAGGGGTGAGGTGGACTATGGCTACACCTTC. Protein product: CATSDLSRGEVDYGYTF.

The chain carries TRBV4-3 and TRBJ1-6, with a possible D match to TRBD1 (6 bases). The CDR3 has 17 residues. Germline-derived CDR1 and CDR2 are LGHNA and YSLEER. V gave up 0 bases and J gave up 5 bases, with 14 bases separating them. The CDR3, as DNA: TGCGCCAGCAGCCAAGATCGGCCAGGGGTCAATAATTCACCCCTCCACTTT. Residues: CASSQDRPGVNNSPLHF.

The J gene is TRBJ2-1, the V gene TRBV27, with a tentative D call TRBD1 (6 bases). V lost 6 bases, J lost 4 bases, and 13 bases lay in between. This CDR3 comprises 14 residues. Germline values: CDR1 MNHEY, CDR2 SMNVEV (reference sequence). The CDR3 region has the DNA TGTGCCAGCAGGTGGGGGCCGCAATACAATGAGCAGTTCTTC. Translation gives CASRWGPQYNEQFF.

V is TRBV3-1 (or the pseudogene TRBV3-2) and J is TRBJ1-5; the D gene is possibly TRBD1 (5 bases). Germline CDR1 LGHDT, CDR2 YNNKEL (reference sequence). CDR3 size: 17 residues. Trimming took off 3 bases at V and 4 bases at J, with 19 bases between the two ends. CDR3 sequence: CASSQGVVLRGNQPQHF. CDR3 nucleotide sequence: TGTGCCAGCAGCCAGGGTGTAGTCTTAAGGGGTAATCAGCCCCAGCATTTT.

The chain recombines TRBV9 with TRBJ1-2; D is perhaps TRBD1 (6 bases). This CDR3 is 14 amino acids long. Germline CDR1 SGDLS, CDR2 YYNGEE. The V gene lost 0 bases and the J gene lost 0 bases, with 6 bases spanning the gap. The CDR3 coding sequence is TGTGCCAGCAGCGTAGGGACAGCTAACTATGGCTACACCTTC. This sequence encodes CASSVGTANYGYTF.

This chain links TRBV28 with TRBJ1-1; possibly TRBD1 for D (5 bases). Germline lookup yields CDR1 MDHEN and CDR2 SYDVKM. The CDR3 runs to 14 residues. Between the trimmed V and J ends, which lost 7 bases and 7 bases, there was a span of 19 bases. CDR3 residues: CASTDGQLRDEAFF. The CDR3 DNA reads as TGTGCCAGCACCGACGGACAACTCCGAGATGAAGCTTTCTTT.

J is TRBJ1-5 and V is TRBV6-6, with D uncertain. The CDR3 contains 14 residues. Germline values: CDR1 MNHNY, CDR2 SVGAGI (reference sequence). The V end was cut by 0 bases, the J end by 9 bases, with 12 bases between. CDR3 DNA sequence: TGTGCCAGCAGTTACTCGCGAGGTGGCATGCCCCAGCATTTT. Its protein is CASSYSRGGMPQHF.

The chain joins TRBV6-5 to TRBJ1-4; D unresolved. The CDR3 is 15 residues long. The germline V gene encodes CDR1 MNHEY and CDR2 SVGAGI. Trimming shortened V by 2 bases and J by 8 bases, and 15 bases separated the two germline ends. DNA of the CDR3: TGTGCCAGCAGTTACAACGGAAGAGGGCTCGAAAAACTGTTTTTT. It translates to CASSYNGRGLEKLFF.

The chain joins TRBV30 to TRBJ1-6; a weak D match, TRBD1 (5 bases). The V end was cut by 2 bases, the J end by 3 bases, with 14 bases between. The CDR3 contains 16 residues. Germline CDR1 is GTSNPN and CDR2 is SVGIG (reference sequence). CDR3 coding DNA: TGTGCCTGGAGTAGAGGCTCAGGGTACTATAATTCACCCCTCCACTTT. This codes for CAWSRGSGYYNSPLHF.

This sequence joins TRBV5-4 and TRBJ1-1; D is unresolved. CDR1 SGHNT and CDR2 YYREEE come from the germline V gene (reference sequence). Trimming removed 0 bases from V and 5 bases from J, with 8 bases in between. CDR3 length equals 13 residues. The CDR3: CASSLDAATEAFF. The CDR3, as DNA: TGTGCCAGCAGCTTGGACGCGGCGACTGAAGCTTTCTTT.

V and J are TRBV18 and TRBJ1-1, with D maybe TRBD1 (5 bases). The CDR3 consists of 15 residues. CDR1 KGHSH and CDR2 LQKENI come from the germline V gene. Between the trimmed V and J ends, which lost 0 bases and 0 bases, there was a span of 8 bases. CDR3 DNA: TGTGCCAGCTCACCACCGGGCAGGGTGAACACTGAAGCTTTCTTT. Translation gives CASSPPGRVNTEAFF. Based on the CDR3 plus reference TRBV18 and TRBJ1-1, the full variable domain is NAGVMQNPRHLVRRRGQEARLRCSPMKGHSHVYWYRQLPEEGLKFMVYLQKENIIDESGMPKERFSAEFPKEGPSILRIQQVVRGDSAAYFCASSPPGRVNTEAFFGQGTRLTVV.

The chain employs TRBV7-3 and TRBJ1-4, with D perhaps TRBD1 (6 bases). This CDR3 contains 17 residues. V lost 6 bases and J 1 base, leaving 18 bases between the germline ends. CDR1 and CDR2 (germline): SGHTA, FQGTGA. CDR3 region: CASRMLISRGTNEKLFF. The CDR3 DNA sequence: TGTGCCAGCAGAATGCTTATTTCCAGGGGAACTAATGAAAAACTGTTTTTT.

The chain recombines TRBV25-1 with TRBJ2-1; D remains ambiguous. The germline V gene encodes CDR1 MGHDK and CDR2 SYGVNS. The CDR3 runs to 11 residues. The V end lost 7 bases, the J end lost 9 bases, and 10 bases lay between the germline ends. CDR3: CASTTPSEQFF. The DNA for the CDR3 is TGTGCCAGCACCACTCCCTCTGAGCAGTTCTTC.

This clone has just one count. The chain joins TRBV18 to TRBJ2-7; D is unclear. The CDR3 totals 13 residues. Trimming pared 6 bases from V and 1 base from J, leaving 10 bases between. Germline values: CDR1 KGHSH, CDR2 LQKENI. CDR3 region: CASSHTKSYEQYF. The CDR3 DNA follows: TGTGCCAGCTCGCACACGAAGTCCTACGAGCAGTACTTC.

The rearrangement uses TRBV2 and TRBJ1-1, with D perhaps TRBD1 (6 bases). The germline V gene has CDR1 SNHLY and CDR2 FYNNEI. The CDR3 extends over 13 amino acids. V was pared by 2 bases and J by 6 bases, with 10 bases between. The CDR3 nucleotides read TGTGCCAGCAGTGAATGGACAGTGGCTGAAGCTTTCTTT. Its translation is CASSEWTVAEAFF.

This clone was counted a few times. The CDR3 nucleotides read TGCGCCAGCAGGAGTCTAGCGGGGGGATCTAAAGGCACAGATACGCAGTATTTT. This gives the protein CASRSLAGGSKGTDTQYF. The chain couples TRBV4-1 to TRBJ2-3; 11 nucleotides line up with TRBD2. Germline loops: CDR1 MGHRA, CDR2 YSYEKL. This CDR3 comprises 18 residues. Unmatched junction bases numbered 12, after V lost 6 bases and J lost 1 base.

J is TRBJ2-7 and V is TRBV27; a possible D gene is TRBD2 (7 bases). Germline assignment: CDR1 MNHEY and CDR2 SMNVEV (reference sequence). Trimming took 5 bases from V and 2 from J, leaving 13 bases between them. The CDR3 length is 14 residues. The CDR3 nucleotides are TGTGCCAGCAGTATGGGGGGGCGCCCCTACGAGCAGTACTTC. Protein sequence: CASSMGGRPYEQYF.

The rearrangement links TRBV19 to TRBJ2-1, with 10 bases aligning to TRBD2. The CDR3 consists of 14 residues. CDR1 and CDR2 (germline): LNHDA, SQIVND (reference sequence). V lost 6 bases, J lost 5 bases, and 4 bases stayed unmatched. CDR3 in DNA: TGTGCCAGTAGCGGACTAGCGGATGACAATGAGCAGTTCTTC. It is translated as CASSGLADDNEQFF.

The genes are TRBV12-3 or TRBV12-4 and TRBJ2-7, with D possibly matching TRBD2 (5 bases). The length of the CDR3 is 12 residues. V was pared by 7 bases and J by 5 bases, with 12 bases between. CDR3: CASTRGGHEQYF. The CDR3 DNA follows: TGTGCCAGCACCCGTGGAGGCCACGAGCAGTACTTC.

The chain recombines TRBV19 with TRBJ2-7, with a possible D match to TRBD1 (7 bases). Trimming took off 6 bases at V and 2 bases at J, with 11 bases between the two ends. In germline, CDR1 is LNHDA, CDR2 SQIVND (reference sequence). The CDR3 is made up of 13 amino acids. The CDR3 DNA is TGTGCCAGTAGCCAGGGGGGCCCCTACGAGCAGTACTTC. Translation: CASSQGGPYEQYF.